This T cell receptor beta chain was identified in a study of cytomegalovirus exposure and HLA in healthy donors. The donors were members of the validation cohort, which comprised 120 subjects and was separate from the first cohort of 670 or so subjects. Produced via immunoSEQ multiplex PCR; TCRdb's table is partial and in-frame only. Among about 200,000 clones listed, over 80% were seen once. Trimming took 5 bases from V and 0 from J, leaving 11 bases between them. The CDR3 runs 15 residues. Germline loops: CDR1 KGHSH, CDR2 LQKENI. Sequencing used PBMCs. The TCR originated in a woman aged 18-29 years in good health and CMV-seronegative. The chain has TRBV18 and TRBJ1-3; tentatively, D is TRBD1 (5 bases). The chain's CDR3 is CASSRDGNSGNTIYF. As DNA, the CDR3 is TGTGCCAGCTCAAGGGACGGAAACTCTGGAAACACCATATATTTT.